Below, 9 T cell receptor beta chains from the same sample are listed, as sequenced in a study of blood T cell repertoires in COVID-19 (TCRdb year 2020). The method was the immunoSEQ multiplex PCR assay. Imported from immuneACCESS, the table was reduced by TCRdb to in-frame sequences with V and J called. These copies leave out some clones; in studies compared against another copy, an unresolved V gene accounts for under half, and the cause of the remainder is not known. For this sample there are 190,000 or so clones; 70% to 90% appear just once. 4% to 5% of the sample comes from the top ten. The sequenced sample consisted of peripheral blood. The receptors stem from a woman between 25 and 40 years old with acute or convalescent COVID-19.

The chain is built from TRBV30 and TRBJ2-1, with 7 bases fitting TRBD1. The germline V gene encodes CDR1 GTSNPN and CDR2 SVGIG (reference sequence). The CDR3 runs to 13 residues. V lost 5 bases and J lost 9; bases outside the gene matches: 10. Here the CDR3 reads CAWGRDRSGEQFF. CDR3 nucleotides: TGTGCCTGGGGAAGGGACAGATCTGGTGAGCAGTTCTTC.

This chain uses TRBV23-1 with TRBJ1-4; TRBD1 matches 7 bases. TRBV23-1 is designated an ORF whose function remains uncertain. V lost 4 bases, J lost 3 bases, and 2 bases stayed unmatched. There are 14 residues in the CDR3. The CDR3 sequence: CASSRDRSNEKLFF. The DNA for the CDR3 is TGCGCCAGCAGTCGGGACAGATCTAATGAAAAACTGTTTTTT.

This clone was seen more than once but under ten times. The rearrangement joins TRBV2 to TRBJ1-6, with D perhaps TRBD1 (5 bases). V lost 4 bases, J lost 9 bases, and 16 bases lay in between. CDR1 and CDR2 from the germline V gene are SNHLY and FYNNEI. This CDR3 is 15 amino acids long. The CDR3 spells CASSALAGSPSPLHF. Here the CDR3 DNA reads TGTGCCAGCAGTGCCTTAGCAGGGTCCCCTTCACCCCTCCACTTT. Full variable domain (rest looked up from reference TRBV2 and TRBJ1-6): EPEVTQTPSHQVTQMGQEVILRCVPISNHLYFYWYRQILGQKVEFLVSFYNNEISEKSEIFDDQFSVERPDGSNFTLKIRSTKLEDSAMYFCASSALAGSPSPLHFGNGTRLTVT.

The chain recombines TRBV5-6 with TRBJ1-1; D is uncertain. The germline V and J ends were trimmed by 4 bases and 4 bases, with 8 bases remaining between them. Germline V lookup: CDR1 SGHDT, CDR2 YYEEEE. CDR3 size: 12 residues. The CDR3 DNA reads as TGTGCCAGCAGCCGCGAATTCACTGAAGCTTTCTTT. Protein: CASSREFTEAFF.

This chain joins TRBV6-2 or TRBV6-3 and TRBJ2-3, with a possible D match to TRBD2 (6 bases). The CDR3 sequence is 18 residues long. The germline V gene encodes CDR1 MNHEY and CDR2 SVGEGT. V lost 5 bases and J lost 0, with 21 bases in between. CDR3 nucleotides: TGTGCCAGCAGTCCAATCGGTTTTGGCGGGGCTAGCACAGATACGCAGTATTTT. It specifies CASSPIGFGGASTDTQYF.

V usage is TRBV28 and J usage is TRBJ2-1, with TRBD2 identical over 8 bases. V was pared by 5 bases and J by 2 bases, with 5 bases of the junction left unmatched. The CDR3 has 15 amino acids. CDR1 is MDHEN and CDR2 is SYDVKM in the germline V gene. The CDR3 DNA reads TGTGCCAGCAGTCTCCGGCGGGGGGCCTACAATGAGCAGTTCTTC. Its translation is CASSLRRGAYNEQFF.

The chain recombines TRBV3-1 (or the pseudogene TRBV3-2) with TRBJ2-4; 10 bases map to TRBD1. Germline CDR1 reads LGHDT; CDR2 reads YNNKEL (reference sequence). This CDR3 region has 14 residues. With 9 bases clipped from V and 0 bases from J, the junction kept 2 bases outside the gene matches. The chain's CDR3 is CARDRGLAKNIQYF. The CDR3 nucleotides are TGTGCCAGAGACAGGGGGCTAGCCAAAAACATTCAGTACTTC.

The gene calls are TRBV7-9 and TRBJ1-1; 8 bases fit TRBD1. Germline assignment: CDR1 SEHNR and CDR2 FQNEAQ (reference sequence). The CDR3 covers 14 residues. V dropped 3 bases and J dropped 1; count of bases not matched to a gene: 1. CDR3 DNA: TGTGCCAGCAGCTTCGGGACAGGGAACACTGAAGCTTTCTTT. It specifies CASSFGTGNTEAFF.

The V call is TRBV7-8, the J call TRBJ2-1, with D tentatively TRBD1 (5 bases). This CDR3 is built from 14 residues. Germline V lookup: CDR1 SGHVS, CDR2 FQNEAQ. The V end lost 5 bases, the J end lost 7 bases, and 15 bases lay between the germline ends. In DNA, the CDR3 is TGTGCCAGCAGCCCAGACAGCCGTAGGAATGAGCAGTTCTTC. Translated, it gives CASSPDSRRNEQFF.